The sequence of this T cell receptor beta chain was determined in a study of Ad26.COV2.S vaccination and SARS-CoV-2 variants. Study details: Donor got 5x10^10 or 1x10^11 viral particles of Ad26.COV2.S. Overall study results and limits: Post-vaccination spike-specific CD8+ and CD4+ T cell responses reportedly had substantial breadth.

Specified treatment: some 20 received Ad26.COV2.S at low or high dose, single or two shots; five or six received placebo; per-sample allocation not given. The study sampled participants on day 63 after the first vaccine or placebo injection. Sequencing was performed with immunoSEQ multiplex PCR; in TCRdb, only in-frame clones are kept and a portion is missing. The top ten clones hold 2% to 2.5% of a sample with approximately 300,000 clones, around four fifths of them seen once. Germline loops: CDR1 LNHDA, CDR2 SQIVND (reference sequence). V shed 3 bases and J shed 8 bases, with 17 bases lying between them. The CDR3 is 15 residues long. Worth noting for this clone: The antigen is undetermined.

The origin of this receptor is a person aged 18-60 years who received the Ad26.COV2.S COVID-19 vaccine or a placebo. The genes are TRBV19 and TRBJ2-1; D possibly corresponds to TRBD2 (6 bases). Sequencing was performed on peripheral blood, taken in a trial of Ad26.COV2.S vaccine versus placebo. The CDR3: CASSIKSGTGYEQFF. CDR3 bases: TGTGCCAGTAGTATTAAGTCAGGGACTGGCTATGAGCAGTTCTTC.